A selection of T cell receptor beta chains follows, all from one sample in a study of T cell repertoires in ileal Crohn's disease. TCRdb keeps only in-frame clones here, not all; method: immunoSEQ multiplex PCR. The data contain about 10,000 clones, more than 65% of them singletons. Sequenced input: ileal tissue. These TCRs come from an adult with Crohn's disease. Each CDR3 is given with its conserved first and last residue. Fields, in order: J gene, clone size, D gene, V gene, CDR3 protein, CDR3 DNA. A D gene is named only where the DNA matches it firmly. Part of the rows lack a size; the others show once, few, many or a class for expanded clones.

TRBJ2-7	once	TRBD2	TRBV6-1	CASSDTLAGGYYEQYF	TGTGCCAGCAGTGATACCCTAGCGGGGGGGTACTACGAGCAGTACTTC
TRBJ2-7	-	-	TRBV18	CASSLTGAGQYEQYF	TGTGCCAGCTCACTTACAGGGGCGGGGCAATACGAGCAGTACTTC
TRBJ1-4	few	-	TRBV10-2	CASRLSSTNEKLFF	TGCGCCAGCAGGCTAAGCTCAACTAATGAAAAACTGTTTTTT
TRBJ1-1	-	TRBD1	TRBV11-2	CASSLDRAPGGTEAFF	TGTGCCAGCAGCTTAGATAGGGCTCCAGGGGGCACTGAAGCTTTCTTT
TRBJ1-5	-	TRBD1	TRBV6-4	CASSVEGGQGNQPQHF	TGTGCCAGCAGTGTTGAAGGGGGACAGGGCAATCAGCCCCAGCATTTT
TRBJ2-2	-	TRBD2	TRBV11-2	CASSLNPGLVQTGELFF	TGTGCCAGCAGCTTAAATCCGGGACTAGTACAAACCGGGGAGCTGTTTTTT
TRBJ2-5	-	-	TRBV7-9	CASSLSGTQETQYF	TGTGCCAGCAGCTTGTCCGGGACTCAGGAGACCCAGTACTTC
TRBJ2-3	-	TRBD2	TRBV19	CASSGGTSGTPSTDTQYF	TGTGCCAGTAGTGGCGGGACTAGCGGAACTCCTAGCACAGATACGCAGTATTTT
TRBJ2-3	-	TRBD2	TRBV19	CASRARTSGGVPTDTQYF	TGTGCCAGTAGAGCTCGGACTAGCGGGGGGGTCCCCACAGATACGCAGTATTTT
TRBJ2-1	once	-	TRBV15	CATSRRGEQFF	TGTGCCACCAGCAGAAGGGGTGAGCAGTTCTTC
TRBJ1-4	once	-	TRBV20-1	CSAERDEKLFF	TGCAGTGCTGAGCGAGATGAAAAACTGTTTTTT
TRBJ1-2	-	-	TRBV4-3	CASSQDRTSGYTF	TGCGCCAGCAGCCAAGACCGAACATCTGGCTACACCTTC
TRBJ1-2	-	-	TRBV6-5	CASTDGGGGSYGYTF	TGTGCCAGCACCGACGGGGGTGGGGGATCCTATGGCTACACCTTC
TRBJ1-2	-	TRBD1	TRBV6-1	CASSQGANYGYTF	TGTGCCAGCAGCCAGGGGGCTAACTATGGCTACACCTTC
TRBJ1-1	once	-	TRBV18	CASSPGGNTEAFF	TGTGCCAGCTCACCGGGAGGGAACACTGAAGCTTTCTTT
TRBJ1-2	-	-	TRBV7-2	CASSPPTANYGYTF	TGTGCCAGCAGCCCGCCGACAGCGAACTATGGCTACACCTTC
TRBJ1-6	-	TRBD1	TRBV7-2	CASSSGLAGGFTPLHF	TGTGCCAGCAGCTCAGGCCTCGCAGGGGGTTTCACACCCCTCCACTTT
TRBJ2-2	-	-	TRBV7-9	CASSFSFQGPGELFF	TGTGCCAGCAGCTTTAGTTTCCAGGGGCCCGGGGAGCTGTTTTTT
TRBJ2-1	-	-	TRBV6-5	CASSPDSPHYNEQFF	TGTGCCAGCAGCCCCGACAGTCCACACTACAATGAGCAGTTCTTC
TRBJ2-5	few	-	TRBV5-6	CASSLLDSLREQYF	TGTGCCAGCAGCTTGTTAGACTCCCTCCGTGAGCAGTACTTC
TRBJ2-2	-	TRBD2	TRBV4-3	CASSQWGLAGIFSGELFF	TGCGCCAGCAGCCAATGGGGACTAGCGGGGATTTTTAGTGGGGAGCTGTTTTTT
TRBJ2-3	-	-	TRBV4-3	CASSQERWGGRDTQYF	TGCGCCAGCAGCCAAGAAAGGTGGGGGGGCCGAGATACGCAGTATTTT
TRBJ2-7	-	-	TRBV25-1	CASSQEGGAYEQYF	TGTGCCAGCAGTCAAGAAGGGGGGGCCTACGAGCAGTACTTC
TRBJ2-7	-	-	TRBV6-5	CASSYSNPRGSYEQYF	TGTGCCAGCAGTTACTCGAACCCCCGCGGCTCCTACGAGCAGTACTTC
TRBJ2-3	-	-	TRBV4-1	CASSGPGEDTQYF	TGCGCCAGCAGCGGACCGGGGGAAGATACGCAGTATTTT
TRBJ2-3	-	TRBD2	TRBV10-2	CASRTSGTDTQYF	TGCGCCAGCAGGACTAGCGGCACAGATACGCAGTATTTT
TRBJ2-7	-	TRBD2	TRBV30	CAWSVLAGYEQYF	TGTGCCTGGAGTGTACTAGCGGGTTACGAGCAGTACTTC
TRBJ1-5	-	-	TRBV27	CASSLSQGRNQPQHF	TGTGCCAGCAGTTTATCCCAGGGCCGCAATCAGCCCCAGCATTTT
TRBJ2-7	-	-	TRBV11-1	CASSKLQGSYEQYF	TGTGCCAGCAGTAAACTACAGGGCTCCTACGAGCAGTACTTC